This T cell receptor beta chain came from a study of blood T cell repertoires in COVID-19. The wider study: Some COVID-19 samples were acute and others convalescent; all came from the United States, Italy and Spain.

The germline V gene encodes CDR1 SGHTA and CDR2 FQGTGA. The V end lost 5 bases, the J end lost 1 base, and 13 bases lay between the germline ends. The CDR3 totals 15 residues. Using immunoSEQ multiplex PCR, the repertoire was profiled, and TCRdb retains in-frame clones only, with some absent. The sample consists of some 130,000 clones, 86% of them appearing once. This clonotype was obtained from a woman between 45 and 60 years old who had recovered from COVID-19. This chain links TRBV7-3 with TRBJ2-3, with a tentative D call TRBD2 (6 bases). Input material: peripheral blood. CDR3 protein: CASSPSLAGTDTQYF. The DNA of the CDR3 is TGTGCCAGCAGCCCGAGTTTAGCGGGCACAGATACGCAGTATTTT.